Below are 28 T cell receptor beta chains sequenced from a single sample in a study of OX40 agonist ivuxolimab in advanced cancers. Assay: immunoSEQ multiplex PCR; the TCRdb copy retains only in-frame clones and omits some. In the table there are some 60,000 clones, roughly 86% of which are singletons. Sequencing was performed on CD4+ or CD8+ T cells sorted from blood, taken in a trial of the OX40 agonist ivuxolimab. These receptors all come from an adult with an advanced solid tumor such as melanoma, head and neck, liver or kidney cancer.

This rearrangement joins TRBV28 to TRBJ2-7, with 7 nucleotides matching TRBD1. CDR1 is MDHEN, CDR2 SYDVKM, per germline. The CDR3 consists of 15 residues. Unmatched junction bases numbered 7, after V lost 3 bases and J lost 2 bases. CDR3 residues: CASSLHRDRAYEQYF. DNA of the CDR3: TGTGCCAGCAGTTTGCATCGGGACAGAGCCTACGAGCAGTACTTC.

The rearrangement links TRBV6-5 to TRBJ2-7; unclear D gene. Germline V CDR1 and CDR2: MNHEY, SVGAGI. This CDR3 comprises 12 residues. V was shortened by 0 bases and J by 5 bases, with 5 bases between the two germline ends. The CDR3 DNA is TGTGCCAGCAGTTACTCGAAGCACGAGCAGTACTTC. Protein: CASSYSKHEQYF.

The chain joins TRBV2 to TRBJ2-7, with D tentatively TRBD1 or TRBD2 (5 bases each). This CDR3 is built from 14 residues. Trimming pared 7 bases from V and 2 bases from J, leaving 15 bases between. Germline loops: CDR1 SNHLY, CDR2 FYNNEI. The CDR3 loop reads CASITGTGTYEQYF. In DNA, the CDR3 is TGTGCCAGCATCACCGGGACGGGGACCTACGAGCAGTACTTC.

The chain is built from TRBV2 and TRBJ2-7; D possibly corresponds to TRBD1 (5 bases). The V end was cut by 7 bases, the J end by 0 bases, with 10 bases between. Germline-derived CDR1 and CDR2 are SNHLY and FYNNEI. The CDR3 sequence is 13 residues long. The chain's CDR3 is CASTNRGSYEQYF. DNA of the CDR3: TGTGCCAGCACAAATAGGGGCTCCTACGAGCAGTACTTC.

The V and J genes are TRBV10-1 and TRBJ2-1; D might be TRBD2 (5 bases). Trimming stripped 4 bases from V and 4 bases from J, with 14 bases between. In germline, CDR1 is WNHNN, CDR2 SYGVQD (reference sequence). This CDR3 is built from 15 residues. The CDR3: CASSVEPSGYNEQFF. The CDR3 DNA reads as TGCGCCAGCAGTGTAGAACCGTCGGGATACAATGAGCAGTTCTTC.

The V call is TRBV9, the J call TRBJ1-1; D might be TRBD1 (5 bases). Germline assignment: CDR1 SGDLS and CDR2 YYNGEE. CDR3 length: 15 residues. The ends were cut back, 0 bases at V and 2 bases at J, with 11 bases in the middle. In DNA form, the CDR3 reads TGTGCCAGCAGCGTAGGGAACAGGAAAAACACTGAAGCTTTCTTT. Translating gives CASSVGNRKNTEAFF. The full variable domain, with the rest looked up from reference TRBV9 and TRBJ1-1, is DSGVTQTPKHLITATGQRVTLRCSPRSGDLSVYWYQQSLDQGLQFLIQYYNGEERAKGNILERFSAQQFPDLHSELNLSSLELGDSALYFCASSVGNRKNTEAFFGQGTRLTVV.

The chain links TRBV6-4 to TRBJ2-2; D is perhaps TRBD1 (7 bases). The CDR3 extends over 14 amino acids. Trimming left V 5 bases short and J 7 bases short, with 14 bases between. CDR1 MRHNA and CDR2 SNTAGT come from the germline V gene. Written as DNA, the CDR3 is TGTGCCAGCAGTTTGGAGGGGGCTAACGGGGAGCTGTTTTTT. This codes for CASSLEGANGELFF.

The chain links TRBV28 to TRBJ2-3; possible D gene TRBD2, 6 bases. Germline V CDR1 and CDR2: MDHEN, SYDVKM. The CDR3 covers 14 residues. Trimming took 7 bases from V and 3 from J, leaving 14 bases between them. The chain's CDR3 is CASMGGILTDTQYF. CDR3 DNA: TGTGCCAGCATGGGCGGGATCTTAACAGATACGCAGTATTTT.

The J gene is TRBJ1-1, the V gene TRBV6-5; D unresolved. CDR3 length equals 12 residues. V was cut by 7 bases and J by 1 base, with 7 bases left in between. CDR1 MNHEY and CDR2 SVGAGI come from the germline V gene. In nucleotides, the CDR3 is TGTGCCAGCAACCCACCGAACACTGAAGCTTTCTTT. The encoded protein is CASNPPNTEAFF.

The J gene is TRBJ1-1, the V gene TRBV27, with D uncertain. Between the trimmed V and J ends, which lost 4 bases and 10 bases, there was a span of 13 bases. The CDR3 totals 12 residues. Looked up from germline, CDR1 is MNHEY and CDR2 is SMNVEV (reference sequence). The CDR3 reads CASSSTPSVAFF. Written as DNA, the CDR3 is TGTGCCAGCAGTTCCACACCATCGGTAGCTTTCTTT.

The V call is TRBV7-6, the J call TRBJ2-2, with 8 bases matching TRBD1. The CDR3 covers 16 residues. Germline assignment: CDR1 SGHVS and CDR2 FNYEAQ. V lost 2 bases, J lost 3 bases, and 5 bases stayed unmatched. CDR3 DNA sequence: TGTGCCAGCAGCTTATACCCAGGGGGCGACACCGGGGAGCTGTTTTTT. It translates to CASSLYPGGDTGELFF.

This chain uses TRBV7-9 with TRBJ2-1, with D perhaps TRBD1 (5 bases). The CDR3 contains 15 residues. Per germline, CDR1 SEHNR and CDR2 FQNEAQ (reference sequence). Trimming took 1 base from V and 5 from J, leaving 12 bases between them. The CDR3 DNA sequence: TGTGCCAGCAGCTTAGGGGGCACGGTGGACAATGAGCAGTTCTTC. Translated, it gives CASSLGGTVDNEQFF.

The chain joins TRBV6-5 to TRBJ1-4, with D hard to call. Trimming left V 5 bases short and J 0 bases short, with 10 bases between. The CDR3 is made up of 15 amino acids. CDR1 and CDR2 (germline): MNHEY, SVGAGI. CDR3 loop: CASSTSFSTNEKLFF. As DNA, the CDR3 is TGTGCCAGCAGTACAAGTTTTTCAACTAATGAAAAACTGTTTTTT.

This sequence joins TRBV14 and TRBJ2-5; D may be TRBD1 or TRBD2 (6 bases each). The J call may be incorrect, as the DNA end agrees better with TRBJ2-7. This CDR3 is 19 amino acids long. Germline CDR1 SGHDN, CDR2 FVKESK. The CDR3 loop reads CASSQKGATGRPTRYEQYF. For the CDR3, the DNA is TGTGCCAGCAGCCAAAAAGGGGCCACAGGGAGGCCTACGAGGTACGAGCAGTACTTC.

The V gene is TRBV5-6, the J gene TRBJ2-2; TRBD2 matches at 9 bases. Losses at the gene ends were 4 bases for V and 1 base for J; bases not matched to a gene: 5. CDR3 size: 16 residues. Per the germline V gene, CDR1 is SGHDT and CDR2 is YYEEEE. The CDR3 is CASSRERGENTGELFF. CDR3 nucleotides: TGTGCCAGCAGCCGAGAGCGGGGGGAGAACACCGGGGAGCTGTTTTTT.

CDR3 DNA: TGCGCCAGCAGCTCCGGAAACTCACAGGGGATTAATGAAAAACTGTTTTTT. This codes for CASSSGNSQGINEKLFF. The chain carries TRBV5-1 and TRBJ1-4; 7 nucleotides align to TRBD1. Germline-derived CDR1 and CDR2 are SGHRS and YFSETQ. This CDR3 is 17 amino acids long. After removal of 3 bases from V and 4 bases from J, the junction contained 12 bases not matched to a gene. Drawing the rest from reference TRBV5-1 and TRBJ1-4, the complete variable domain is KAGVTQTPRYLIKTRGQQVTLSCSPISGHRSVSWYQQTPGQGLQFLFEYFSETQRNKGNFPGRFSGRQFSNSRSEMNVSTLELGDSALYLCASSSGNSQGINEKLFFGSGTQLSVL.

The CDR3 loop reads CASQPAGETQYF. CDR3 DNA: TGTGCCAGCCAACCTGCTGGGGAGACCCAGTACTTC. This chain links TRBV2 with TRBJ2-5; no definite D call. This CDR3 comprises 12 residues. The V gene lost 8 bases and the J gene lost 5 bases, with 12 bases spanning the gap. Germline V gene lookup returns CDR1 SNHLY and CDR2 FYNNEI.

The J gene is TRBJ1-4, the V gene TRBV15; maybe TRBD1 (5 bases). The germline V gene has CDR1 LNHNV and CDR2 YYDKDF (reference sequence). The CDR3 extends over 15 amino acids. Trimming removed 0 bases at V and 7 bases at J, with 12 bases between. The CDR3 bases are TGTGCCACCAGCAGAGATAGGGGTGGTATTGAAAAACTGTTTTTT. The encoded protein is CATSRDRGGIEKLFF.

The gene calls are TRBV5-1 and TRBJ2-3; 11 bases are shared with TRBD2. V gave up 4 bases and J gave up 2 bases; unmatched junction bases: 6. This CDR3 region has 16 residues. Germline CDR1 and CDR2: SGHRS and YFSETQ. CDR3 bases: TGCGCCAGCAGCCCCGGGACTAGCGGTTTCACAGATACGCAGTATTTT. Translated, it gives CASSPGTSGFTDTQYF.

This sequence joins TRBV9 and TRBJ2-5; D unresolved. The CDR3 is made up of 13 amino acids. Trimming cost V 1 base and J 5 bases, with 9 bases left between them. CDR1 and CDR2 from the germline V gene are SGDLS and YYNGEE. CDR3 sequence (DNA): TGTGCCAGCAGCGTAAGATCATCTGAGACCCAGTACTTC. Its translation is CASSVRSSETQYF.

V and J are TRBV4-1 and TRBJ2-3, with 7 bases lining up with TRBD2. V lost 6 bases, J lost 5 bases, and 14 bases stayed unmatched. CDR1 and CDR2 from the germline V gene are MGHRA and YSYEKL. The CDR3 loop spans 16 amino acids. CDR3: CASRPSLAERRDTQYF. For the CDR3, the DNA is TGCGCCAGCAGGCCTTCCCTAGCGGAAAGGAGAGATACGCAGTATTTT.

This rearrangement joins TRBV19 to TRBJ1-5; D gene uncertain. The V gene's germline CDR1 is LNHDA and CDR2 SQIVND (reference sequence). CDR3 length equals 14 residues. V was shortened by 0 bases and J by 4 bases, with 7 bases between the two germline ends. CDR3 sequence: CASSIESGNQPQHF. The CDR3, as DNA: TGTGCCAGTAGTATAGAAAGCGGAAATCAGCCCCAGCATTTT.

V and J are TRBV11-2 and TRBJ2-7, with 8 bases lining up with TRBD1. Losses at the gene ends were 4 bases for V and 6 bases for J; bases not matched to a gene: 5. The germline V gene encodes CDR1 SGHAT and CDR2 FQNNGV. The CDR3 spans 13 residues. CDR3 residues: CASSSSTGGEQYF. The CDR3 DNA follows: TGTGCCAGCAGCTCGTCAACAGGGGGCGAGCAGTACTTC.

The genes are TRBV5-1 and TRBJ2-5; 7 bases are shared with TRBD2. The junction had 4 bases not matched to a gene; V was cut back by 3 bases and J by 5 bases. The CDR3 extends over 13 amino acids. In germline, CDR1 is SGHRS, CDR2 YFSETQ. The CDR3 nucleotides are TGCGCCAGCAGCTATGGAGCGGGGGAGACCCAGTACTTC. Translating gives CASSYGAGETQYF. The complete variable domain, with remaining parts taken from reference TRBV5-1 and TRBJ2-5, reads KAGVTQTPRYLIKTRGQQVTLSCSPISGHRSVSWYQQTPGQGLQFLFEYFSETQRNKGNFPGRFSGRQFSNSRSEMNVSTLELGDSALYLCASSYGAGETQYFGPGTRLLVL.

V and J are TRBV7-9 and TRBJ2-3; the D is unclear. The germline CDR1 and CDR2 sequences are SEHNR and FQNEAQ (reference sequence). V lost 5 bases to trimming and J lost 6 bases, with 12 bases between them. The CDR3 length is 13 residues. For the CDR3, the DNA is TGTGCCAGCAGCCCTCCCGGCGTCGATACGCAGTATTTT. Protein: CASSPPGVDTQYF. Full variable domain (rest looked up from reference TRBV7-9 and TRBJ2-3): DTGVSQNPRHKITKRGQNVTFRCDPISEHNRLYWYRQTLGQGPEFLTYFQNEAQLEKSRLLSDRFSAERPKGSFSTLEIQRTEQGDSAMYLCASSPPGVDTQYFGPGTRLTVL.

The CDR3 DNA sequence: TGCGCCAGCAGTAACAGGGGTGTAGGTCAGCCCCAGCATTTT. Amino acids: CASSNRGVGQPQHF. The chain couples TRBV4-1 to TRBJ1-5, with 7 bases identical to TRBD1. The CDR3 is 14 amino acids. Looked up from germline, CDR1 is MGHRA and CDR2 is YSYEKL. The ends lost 6 bases at V and 6 bases at J; junction bases unmatched: 8.

The chain combines TRBV29-1 with TRBJ1-1; D perhaps matches TRBD1 (5 bases). There are 14 residues in the CDR3. Germline V gene data show CDR1 as SQVTM and CDR2 as ANQGSEA. With 6 bases removed from V and 1 base from J, the gap between germline ends came to 15 bases. CDR3 sequence: CSVLFGGGNTEAFF. The DNA for the CDR3 is TGCAGCGTCCTGTTCGGGGGTGGGAACACTGAAGCTTTCTTT.

The CDR3 DNA sequence: TGTGCCAGCAGCGTACCCCGACTAGCGGGGGATACAGATACGCAGTATTTT. Its translation is CASSVPRLAGDTDTQYF. V is TRBV9 and J is TRBJ2-3, with 12 bases fitting TRBD2. The germline gives CDR1 SGDLS, CDR2 YYNGEE. The CDR3 length is 17 residues. J lost 3 bases, V lost 1 base, and 6 bases had no gene match. Full variable domain (missing parts from reference TRBV9 and TRBJ2-3): DSGVTQTPKHLITATGQRVTLRCSPRSGDLSVYWYQQSLDQGLQFLIQYYNGEERAKGNILERFSAQQFPDLHSELNLSSLELGDSALYFCASSVPRLAGDTDTQYFGPGTRLTVL.